This T cell receptor (beta chain) came from a study of cytomegalovirus exposure and HLA in healthy donors. The length of the CDR3 is 14 residues. Germline CDR1 is PRHDT and CDR2 is FYEKMQ (reference sequence). PCR involved 60 Vbeta and 13 Jbeta primers. The protocol was immunoSEQ multiplex PCR, while the TCRdb copy is restricted to in-frame clones and leaves out a portion. This table holds about 200,000 clones, roughly 73% found once. This clone is a singleton in its sample. The germline gene is not matched at one end of the junction; a read error may be the cause. This clonotype was obtained from a woman younger than 45 in good health and CMV-seronegative. The specimen was PBMCs. This chain links TRBV13 with TRBJ2-3, with a tentative D call TRBD2 (5 bases). This CDR3 reads CASSRGPPPDMQYF. For the CDR3, the DNA is TGTGCCAGCAGCCGAGGGCCCCCTCCAGATATGCAGTATTTT.